The 30 T cell receptor beta chains in this list originate from one sample, sequenced in a study of blood T cells in healthy people across ages (dated by TCRdb to the mid-2010s). The library was built by means of 5' RACE. The instrument given in TCRdb is Illumina HiSeq 2500. A second PCR of about 6 to 11 cycles was performed with a sample-barcoded 5' primer and a J-beta primer mix. The public sequencing data were trimmed at Q25 with fastp and processed into clonotypes with MiXCR by TCRdb, which kept only in-frame beta chains. Each entry is one CDR3 protein sequence, shown with its most common DNA and genes. Present in this sample are approximately 1,000,000 distinct CDR3 sequences, roughly two fifths of which were seen just once. Jointly, the top ten make up around 13% of the sample. Source material: blood. Receptors originate from a man between 18 and 29 years old in good health.

The chain is built from TRBV4-1 and TRBJ2-1, with D perhaps TRBD1 or TRBD2 (5 bases each). Germline CDR1 MGHRA, CDR2 YSYEKL. CDR3 length: 14 residues. V lost 5 bases and J lost 8, with 16 bases in between. DNA for the CDR3: TGCGCCAGCAGCTACCCGACTCGGGGCGATGAGCAGTTCTTC. It specifies CASSYPTRGDEQFF.

The chain carries TRBV12-5 and TRBJ1-1, with D uncertain. With 6 bases removed from V and 1 base from J, the gap between germline ends came to 15 bases. Germline V lookup: CDR1 LGHNT, CDR2 FRNRAP. CDR3 size: 15 residues. CDR3 DNA sequence: TGTGCTAGTGGGATGGTAAGGACGGGGAACACTGAAGCTTTCTTT. Translating it yields CASGMVRTGNTEAFF.

This rearrangement joins TRBV3-1 to TRBJ1-1, with D unresolved. Deletions cut 0 bases from V and 10 bases from J, with 18 bases between. The CDR3 spans 15 residues. Per germline, CDR1 LGHDT and CDR2 YNNKEL (reference sequence). CDR3 sequence (DNA): TGTGCCAGCAGCCAAGAGTCGGTCGGGAGTTGGGGAGCTTTCTTT. Amino acid sequence: CASSQESVGSWGAFF.

The rearrangement uses TRBV19 and TRBJ1-2; possible D gene TRBD1, 5 bases. Germline V gives CDR1 LNHDA, CDR2 SQIVND (reference sequence). This CDR3 is 15 amino acids long. Between the trimmed V and J ends, which lost 0 bases and 5 bases, there was a span of 13 bases. The CDR3 DNA sequence: TGTGCCAGTAGTATAGATTTGTCCAGGGATTATGGCTACACCTTC. Its protein is CASSIDLSRDYGYTF.

The genes are TRBV15 and TRBJ2-3; D gene ambiguous. There are 14 residues in the CDR3. Per the germline V gene, CDR1 is LNHNV and CDR2 is YYDKDF (reference sequence). V was shortened by 7 bases and J by 3 bases, with 14 bases between the two germline ends. DNA of the CDR3: TGTGCCACCAAGACGGTGGAGAAGACAGATACGCAGTATTTT. Translation: CATKTVEKTDTQYF.

Regarding this clonotype: At one boundary the junction diverges from the germline segment, which might be a read error. The chain is built from TRBV10-3 and TRBJ2-1; 10 nucleotides align to TRBD2. This CDR3 spans 18 amino acids. Germline lookup yields CDR1 ENHRY and CDR2 SYGVKD. CDR3 sequence reads: CAISWSGGAGSSCNEQFF. DNA for the CDR3: TGTGCCATCTCGTGGAGCGGGGGGGCCGGCAGCTCCTGCAATGAGCAGTTCTTC.

The rearrangement uses TRBV20-1 and TRBJ2-3, with D perhaps TRBD1 (6 bases). The V gene lost 0 bases and the J gene lost 0 bases, with 10 bases spanning the gap. This CDR3 is 15 amino acids long. Germline CDR1 DFQATT, CDR2 SNEGSKA (reference sequence). The CDR3 region has the DNA TGCAGTGCTAGAGAAGGGCAGGGGAGCACAGATACGCAGTATTTT. Translated, it gives CSAREGQGSTDTQYF.

The sample holds a few counts of this clonotype. The chain has TRBV12-3 or TRBV12-4 and TRBJ1-5; a weak D match, TRBD1 (5 bases). This CDR3 has 14 amino acids. Trimming removed 3 bases from V and 6 bases from J, with 12 bases in between. The CDR3 DNA follows: TGTGCCAGCAGTTTTAGGCAGGGTACTCAGCCCCAGCATTTT. Translated: CASSFRQGTQPQHF.

This chain connects TRBV7-3 to TRBJ2-5, with 10 bases fitting TRBD1. Germline values: CDR1 SGHTA, CDR2 FQGTGA. Trimming cost V 4 bases and J 9 bases; bases outside gene matches: 8. The CDR3 is 14 residues long. The CDR3 DNA follows: TGTGCCAGCAGCTCAGACAGGGGGCCCTGTGCCCAGTACTTC. Its protein is CASSSDRGPCAQYF.

This chain connects TRBV5-1 to TRBJ1-3; 9 bases fit TRBD1. This CDR3 comprises 17 residues. Germline CDR1 reads SGHRS; CDR2 reads YFSETQ. V shed 4 bases and J 0 bases; nucleotides not matched to a gene: 8. For the CDR3, the DNA is TGCGCCAGCAGCGCCGAACAGGGGGCAAGCTCTGGAAACACCATATATTTT. Amino acid sequence: CASSAEQGASSGNTIYF.

This clonotype has a handful of counts. This chain joins TRBV6-5 and TRBJ1-1; possible D gene TRBD1, 6 bases. The CDR3 has 15 amino acids. The ends were cut back, 11 bases at V and 5 bases at J, with 24 bases in the middle. Germline V gives CDR1 MNHEY, CDR2 SVGAGI. CDR3 coding DNA: TGTGCCTGCAAAAATGGGGGCCCAGGCAATACTGAAGCTTTCTTT. Its protein is CACKNGGPGNTEAFF.

This clonotype has only a few counts. J is TRBJ1-4 and V is TRBV2; TRBD1 might be the D (6 bases). V gave up 7 bases and J gave up 0 bases, with 12 bases separating them. This CDR3 is built from 15 residues. Per germline, CDR1 SNHLY and CDR2 FYNNEI. CDR3 sequence: CASIGGTATNEKLFF. The CDR3 DNA follows: TGTGCCAGCATAGGGGGAACTGCAACTAATGAAAAACTGTTTTTT.

The rearrangement uses TRBV6-1 and TRBJ2-6; maybe TRBD2 (5 bases). Looked up from germline, CDR1 is MNHNS and CDR2 is SASEGT. V was cut by 4 bases and J by 0 bases, with 7 bases left in between. The CDR3 runs to 15 residues. The CDR3 region is CASSAGYSGANVLTF. Written as DNA, the CDR3 is TGTGCCAGCAGTGCGGGGTACTCTGGGGCCAACGTCCTGACTTTC.

The V gene is TRBV27, the J gene TRBJ1-6; D is uncertain. Per germline, CDR1 MNHEY and CDR2 SMNVEV (reference sequence). This CDR3 comprises 14 residues. V lost 7 bases, J lost 3 bases, and 10 bases lay in between. The chain's CDR3 is CASKEQSYNSPLHF. The DNA for the CDR3 is TGTGCCAGCAAGGAACAGAGCTATAATTCACCCCTCCACTTT.

The chain recombines TRBV9 with TRBJ1-2, with a possible D match to TRBD1 (5 bases). The V end was cut by 0 bases, the J end by 2 bases, with 11 bases between. This CDR3 region has 15 residues. CDR1 and CDR2 from the germline V gene are SGDLS and YYNGEE. The chain's CDR3 is CASSVVQGFNYGYTF. The CDR3, as DNA: TGTGCCAGCAGCGTAGTTCAGGGCTTCAACTATGGCTACACCTTC.

The rearrangement links TRBV15 to TRBJ2-1, with 7 bases fitting TRBD2. J lost 3 bases, V lost 5 bases, and 4 bases had no gene match. CDR3 length: 14 amino acids. The germline V gene encodes CDR1 LNHNV and CDR2 YYDKDF (reference sequence). CDR3 sequence: CATSGGRNYNEQFF. CDR3 coding DNA: TGTGCCACCAGCGGCGGGAGAAACTACAATGAGCAGTTCTTC.

This chain links TRBV12-3 or TRBV12-4 with TRBJ1-1, with TRBD1 as a possible D gene (5 bases). Between the trimmed V and J ends, which lost 8 bases and 5 bases, there was a span of 12 bases. CDR3 length: 12 amino acids. The CDR3 sequence: CASPLQGTEAFF. CDR3 DNA: TGTGCCAGCCCTCTCCAGGGAACTGAAGCTTTCTTT.

This clonotype came up once. The V gene is TRBV4-1, the J gene TRBJ2-1; tentative D call: TRBD2 (6 bases). The J call could be wrong; TRBJ2-7 is a better fit for the DNA end. CDR1 and CDR2 (germline): MGHRA, YSYEKL. The CDR3 totals 18 residues. The CDR3 bases are TGCGCCAGCAGCCAAGAATGGAGGGAAGGTGACTCCTACAATGAGCAGTACTTC. This codes for CASSQEWREGDSYNEQYF.

The chain joins TRBV19 to TRBJ2-1; D unresolved. CDR1 and CDR2 (germline): LNHDA, SQIVND (reference sequence). CDR3 length: 17 residues. V lost 5 bases and J 0 bases, leaving 17 bases between the germline ends. The CDR3 sequence: CASSQGRLHYSYNEQFF. Written as DNA, the CDR3 is TGTGCCAGTAGTCAAGGCCGACTCCACTACTCCTACAATGAGCAGTTCTTC.

The chain has TRBV5-5 and TRBJ2-2; D is unclear. CDR1 is SGHKS and CDR2 is YYEKEE in the germline V gene (reference sequence). CDR3 length equals 15 residues. V dropped 4 bases and J dropped 2 bases, with 12 bases sitting between them. This CDR3 is CASSLTGHNTGELFF. In nucleotides, the CDR3 is TGTGCCAGCAGCCTGACGGGCCACAACACCGGGGAGCTGTTTTTT.

The V and J genes are TRBV20-1 and TRBJ2-3; 15 bases match TRBD2. This CDR3 has 16 amino acids. Germline values: CDR1 DFQATT, CDR2 SNEGSKA (reference sequence). J gave up 4 bases and V 3 bases, and 5 bases lay outside the gene matches. The CDR3 protein is CSARGLAGGSADTQYF. DNA of the CDR3: TGCAGTGCTAGGGGACTAGCGGGGGGCTCCGCAGATACGCAGTATTTT.

This sequence joins TRBV20-1 and TRBJ1-5; 10 bases are shared with TRBD1. The length of the CDR3 is 15 residues. V lost 4 bases, J lost 3 bases, and 6 bases stayed unmatched. The germline V gene encodes CDR1 DFQATT and CDR2 SNEGSKA (reference sequence). The CDR3 nucleotides read TGCAGTGCTACCGGACAGGGGGGTATCAATCAGCCCCAGCATTTT. Amino acids: CSATGQGGINQPQHF.

Notes on this clonotype: A much larger clone differs by one base, so this may be a read error. The V gene is TRBV12-3 or TRBV12-4, the J gene TRBJ2-7; 7 nucleotides align to TRBD2. This CDR3 contains 15 residues. The trim removed 10 bases at V and 7 bases at J, leaving 19 bases unmatched. The chain's CDR3 is CAILRRGSSYNEQYF. In DNA form, the CDR3 reads TGTGCCATCTTGAGGCGGGGGAGCTCCTACAATGAGCAGTACTTC.

The chain employs TRBV11-1 and TRBJ1-1; TRBD1 matches 8 bases. This CDR3 region has 18 residues. V lost 2 bases and J lost 11; bases outside the gene matches: 22. CDR1 SGHAT and CDR2 FQDESV come from the germline V gene (reference sequence). CDR3 region: CASSLHGDRSLLPFDAFF. Here the CDR3 DNA reads TGTGCCAGCAGCTTACACGGGGACAGGAGCCTATTACCTTTTGACGCTTTCTTT.

This chain joins TRBV20-1 and TRBJ1-1, with D perhaps matching TRBD1 (5 bases). V lost 3 bases, J lost 1 base, and 15 bases lay in between. This CDR3 region has 15 residues. The V gene's germline CDR1 is DFQATT and CDR2 SNEGSKA (reference sequence). CDR3 bases: TGCAGTGCTAGCCCTGTCGGGGGGTGGAACACTGAAGCTTTCTTT. Its translation is CSASPVGGWNTEAFF.

This clonotype came up many times. The gene calls are TRBV7-9 and TRBJ2-5; 7 bases are shared with TRBD2. CDR3 length: 14 residues. After removal of 7 bases from V and 2 bases from J, the junction contained 7 bases not matched to a gene. Germline CDR1 is SEHNR and CDR2 is FQNEAQ (reference sequence). CDR3 bases: TGTGCCAGCACCAGCGGGACCGATCAAGAGACCCAGTACTTC. Its protein is CASTSGTDQETQYF.

The V and J genes are TRBV20-1 and TRBJ2-2; D is unresolved. CDR1 and CDR2 from the germline V gene are DFQATT and SNEGSKA (reference sequence). V lost 4 bases and J 1 base, leaving 7 bases between the germline ends. The CDR3 length is 13 residues. The CDR3 loop reads CSATDKNTGELFF. CDR3 DNA sequence: TGCAGTGCTACCGACAAGAACACCGGGGAGCTGTTTTTT.

This chain uses TRBV6-5 with TRBJ1-5; the D gene is possibly TRBD1 (6 bases). Trimming took off 6 bases at V and 6 bases at J, with 15 bases between the two ends. Germline V gives CDR1 MNHEY, CDR2 SVGAGI. This CDR3 has 14 residues. In nucleotides, the CDR3 is TGTGCCAGCAGCCCCGTCCGGGGGCCTCAGCCCCAGCATTTT. It yields the protein CASSPVRGPQPQHF.

The chain joins TRBV29-1 to TRBJ1-4; D not resolved. Germline values: CDR1 SQVTM, CDR2 ANQGSEA. The CDR3 runs 11 residues. V gave up 1 base and J gave up 7 bases, with 4 bases separating them. CDR3 in DNA: TGCAGCGTTGAAGTCGGTGAAAAACTGTTTTTT. Its protein is CSVEVGEKLFF.

This clonotype has just a few counts. The V and J genes are TRBV6-6 and TRBJ1-2, with no clear D. V was trimmed by 7 bases and J by 2 bases, leaving 14 bases between them. CDR3 length: 14 residues. Germline V CDR1 and CDR2: MNHNY, SVGAGI (reference sequence). This chain's CDR3 is CASTLSMDNYGYTF. The CDR3 DNA follows: TGTGCCAGCACCTTATCTATGGACAACTATGGCTACACCTTC.